The T cell receptor (beta chain) under discussion was sequenced for a study of glioma-infiltrating T cells. V lost 0 bases, J lost 4 bases, and 17 bases lay in between. The CDR3 runs 16 residues. Germline-derived CDR1 and CDR2 are DFQATT and SNEGSKA (reference sequence). The study's findings and limits: Tissue-blood divergence was below expectation in non-neoplastic patients, above in gliomas. CDR3 overlap between tissue and blood was very small.

As to this clonotype: No antigen is known for it.

TCR alpha and beta CDR3 regions were amplified from RNA using iRepertoire nested multiplex PCR. One-step reverse transcription and amplification started from about 100-400 ng of tissue mRNA or PBMC total RNA. TCRdb reprocessed the multiplex PCR reads with MiXCR, giving one entry per CDR3 protein. Of fewer than 200,000 distinct CDR3 sequences listed, more than 25% were seen once; the top ten hold 20%. This receptor was obtained from a human donor with low-grade glioma or glioblastoma, undergoing nonglioma brain surgery, or in good health (not recorded which). The chain links TRBV20-1 to TRBJ2-3; weak D call: TRBD2 (6 bases). The specimen sequenced was glioma tissue, nonneoplastic brain tissue, or PBMCs (not recorded which). CDR3 residues: CSARDGVADPPDTQYF. CDR3 coding DNA: TGCAGTGCTAGAGATGGAGTAGCGGACCCTCCAGATACGCAGTATTTT.